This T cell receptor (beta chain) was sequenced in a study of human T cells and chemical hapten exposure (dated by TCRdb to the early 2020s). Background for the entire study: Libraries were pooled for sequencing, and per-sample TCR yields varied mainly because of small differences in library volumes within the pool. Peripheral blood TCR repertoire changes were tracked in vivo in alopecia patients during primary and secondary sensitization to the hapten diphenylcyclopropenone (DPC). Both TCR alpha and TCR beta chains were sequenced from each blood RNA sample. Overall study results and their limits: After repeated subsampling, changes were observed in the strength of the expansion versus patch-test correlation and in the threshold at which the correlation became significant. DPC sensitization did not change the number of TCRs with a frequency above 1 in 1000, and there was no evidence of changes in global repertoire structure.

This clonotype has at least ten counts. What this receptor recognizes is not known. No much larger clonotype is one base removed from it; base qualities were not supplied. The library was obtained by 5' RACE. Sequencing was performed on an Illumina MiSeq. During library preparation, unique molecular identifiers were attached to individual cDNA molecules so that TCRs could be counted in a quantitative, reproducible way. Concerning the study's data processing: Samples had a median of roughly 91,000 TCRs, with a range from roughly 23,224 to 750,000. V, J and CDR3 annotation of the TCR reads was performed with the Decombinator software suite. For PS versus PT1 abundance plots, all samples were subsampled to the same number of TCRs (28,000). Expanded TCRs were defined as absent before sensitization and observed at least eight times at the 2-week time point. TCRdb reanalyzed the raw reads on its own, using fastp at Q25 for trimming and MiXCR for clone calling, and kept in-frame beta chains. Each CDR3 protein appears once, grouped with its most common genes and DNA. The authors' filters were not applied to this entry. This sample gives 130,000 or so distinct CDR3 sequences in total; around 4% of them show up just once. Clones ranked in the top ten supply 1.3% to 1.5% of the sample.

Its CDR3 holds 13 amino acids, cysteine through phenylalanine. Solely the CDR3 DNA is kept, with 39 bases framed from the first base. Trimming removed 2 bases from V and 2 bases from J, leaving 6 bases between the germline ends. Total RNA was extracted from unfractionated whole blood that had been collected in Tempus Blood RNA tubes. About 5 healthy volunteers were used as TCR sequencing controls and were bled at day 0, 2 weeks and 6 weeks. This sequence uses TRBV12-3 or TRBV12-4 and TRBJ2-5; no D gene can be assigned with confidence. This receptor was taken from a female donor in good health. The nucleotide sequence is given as TGTGCCAGCAGTTTAACGGCTCAAGAGACCCAGTACTTC. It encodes CASSLTAQETQYF.